One TCR beta chain is described in this entry. The clone's antigen remains unknown. No base-level quality is on record; no much larger clone is a single base apart. The data were obtained in a study of early T cells in non-severe SARS-CoV-2 infection listed by TCRdb under 2021. About the study as a whole: TCR sequencing used bulk RNA from unsorted whole blood, so alpha and beta chains could not be paired.

The investigation overall reported the following: VDJdb matching was skewed toward anti-spike CD8 responses and likely underestimated virus-specific expansions by missing private and CD4 specificities.

The study was a case-control design nested within a healthcare worker cohort in London, UK, with weekly nasopharyngeal swab PCR tests and blood sampling. Healthcare workers were enrolled in the week of the UK lockdown, from 23 to 31 March 2020, and were followed every week for up to roughly 16 weeks. The library was built by means of 5' RACE. Instrument on record: NextSeq 500. In the TCR library protocol, unique molecular identifiers were attached to individual cDNA molecules to correct for PCR bias and sequencing error. Sequencing covered both TCR alpha and beta chains, and within each sample the abundances of alpha and beta sequences were tightly co-correlated. In the paper's pipeline: Decombinator V4 was used to annotate TCR sequences for V gene, J gene and CDR3. Expanded TCRs were defined as changing significantly between any two time points under a Poisson model with p below 0.0001. TCR abundances were normalised to the total number of TCRs sequenced per sample and expressed as counts per million. MAIT TCRs were defined by TRAV1-2 paired with TRAJ12, TRAJ20 or TRAJ33, and iNKT TCRs by TRAV10 paired with TRAJ18. A search of VDJdb, accessed on 1 November 2021, was run for TCRs annotated to CMV, EBV and SARS-CoV-2, with TCRs annotated for multiple antigens excluded. TCRdb trimmed public reads at Q25 via fastp, called clones via MiXCR and kept in-frame beta chains. Each CDR3 protein appears once, grouped with its most common genes and DNA. The V and J calls come from TCRdb's annotation, not from the publication. This sample comprises about 64,000 distinct CDR3 sequences, 18% of them detected only once. Around 9.8% of the sample lies in the top ten.

Reading from cysteine to phenylalanine, the CDR3 counts 17 amino acids. Only the CDR3 portion is preserved as DNA: 51 bases, with reading frame beginning at the first base. Trimmed from V: 4 bases; trimmed from J: 4 bases; junction bases lacking a gene match: 13. The CDR1 and CDR2 encoded by the germline V gene (reference sequence) are SEHNR and FQNEAQ. The V and J segments used are TRBV7-9 and TRBJ2-3, and TRBD2 aligns with 8 junction nucleotides. The source material was whole blood, sampled at baseline. This receptor was taken from an adult who was a healthcare worker with PCR-confirmed SARS-CoV-2 infection or an uninfected control (not recorded which). The CDR3 region reads CASSSDRKGTRADTQYF. The nucleotide sequence reads as follows: TGTGCCAGCAGCTCGGACCGGAAGGGGACTAGGGCAGATACGCAGTATTTT.